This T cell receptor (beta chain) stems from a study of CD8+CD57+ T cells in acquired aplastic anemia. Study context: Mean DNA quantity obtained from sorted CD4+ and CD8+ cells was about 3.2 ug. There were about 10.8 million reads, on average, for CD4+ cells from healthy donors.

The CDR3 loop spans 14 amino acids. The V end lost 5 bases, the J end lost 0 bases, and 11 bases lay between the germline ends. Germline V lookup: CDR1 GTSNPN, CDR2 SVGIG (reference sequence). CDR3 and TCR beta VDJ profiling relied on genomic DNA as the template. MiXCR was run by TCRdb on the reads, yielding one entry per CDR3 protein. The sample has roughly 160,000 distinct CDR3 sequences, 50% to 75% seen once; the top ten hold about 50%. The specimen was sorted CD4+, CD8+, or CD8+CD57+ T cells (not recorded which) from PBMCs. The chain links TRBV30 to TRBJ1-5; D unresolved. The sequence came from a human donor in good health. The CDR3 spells CAWGTQYSNQPQHF. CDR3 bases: TGTGCCTGGGGTACACAGTATAGCAATCAGCCCCAGCATTTT.